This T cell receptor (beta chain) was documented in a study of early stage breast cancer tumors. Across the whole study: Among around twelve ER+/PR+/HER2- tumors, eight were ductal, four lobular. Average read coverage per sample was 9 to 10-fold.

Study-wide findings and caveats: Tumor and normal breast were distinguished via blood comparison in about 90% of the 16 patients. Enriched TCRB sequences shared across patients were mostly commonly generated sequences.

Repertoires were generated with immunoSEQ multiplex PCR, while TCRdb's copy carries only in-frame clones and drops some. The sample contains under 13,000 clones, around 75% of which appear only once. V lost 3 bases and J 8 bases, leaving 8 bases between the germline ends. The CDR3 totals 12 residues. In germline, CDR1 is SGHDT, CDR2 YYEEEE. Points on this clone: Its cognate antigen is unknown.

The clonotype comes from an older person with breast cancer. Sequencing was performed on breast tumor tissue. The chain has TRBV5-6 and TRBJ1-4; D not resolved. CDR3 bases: TGTGCCAGCAGCTGGAGGGCGGAAAAACTGTTTTTT. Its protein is CASSWRAEKLFF.